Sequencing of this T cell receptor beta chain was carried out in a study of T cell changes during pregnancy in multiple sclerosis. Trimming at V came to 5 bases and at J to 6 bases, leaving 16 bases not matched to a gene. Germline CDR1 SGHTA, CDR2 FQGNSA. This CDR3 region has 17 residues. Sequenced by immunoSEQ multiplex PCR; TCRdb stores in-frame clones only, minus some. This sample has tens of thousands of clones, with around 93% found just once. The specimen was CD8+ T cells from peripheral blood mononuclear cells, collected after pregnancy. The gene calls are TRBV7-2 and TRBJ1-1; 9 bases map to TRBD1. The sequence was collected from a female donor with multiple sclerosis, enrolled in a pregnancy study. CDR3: CASSQRPGTGFRAEAFF. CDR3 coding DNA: TGTGCCAGCAGCCAGCGTCCCGGGACAGGGTTTCGGGCTGAAGCTTTCTTT.